One T cell receptor (beta chain) is described in this entry. No antigen is known for it. V dropped 5 bases and J dropped 7 bases, with 18 bases sitting between them. Germline V lookup: CDR1 PRHDT, CDR2 FYEKMQ (reference sequence). The CDR3 totals 15 residues. The data are from a study of CD8 T cells in ankylosing spondylitis. The study, taken as a whole, reports: Characteristic of ankylosing spondylitis blood, it appeared, was a TCR beta motif comprising about eight highly homologous variants. Significant enrichment of disease-linked clones was reported in matched ankylosing spondylitis synovial fluid. The disease-linked clones had a CD8+ phenotype and low blood frequencies.

Using quantitative 5'-RACE with molecular barcodes, the authors made TCR beta libraries. TCRdb called the 5' RACE reads again in MiXCR, with one record for every CDR3 protein. Of about 150,000 distinct CDR3 sequences in the sample, around 10% are singletons; the top ten hold 3.5% to 5%. The chain has TRBV13 and TRBJ2-1; D remains ambiguous. The specimen sequenced was blood, either unsorted or a sorted T cell fraction (not recorded which). This TCR was recovered from a female donor with ankylosing spondylitis or in good health (not recorded which). The CDR3 DNA is TGTGCCAGCAGCCGAGTTGGGTCAGCCAAAAATGAGCAGTTCTTC. Translated: CASSRVGSAKNEQFF.